The source of this T cell receptor beta chain is a study of T-cell memory formation after mild COVID-19. About this clonotype itself: Its antigen is unknown.

TCRdb analysed the 5' RACE reads with MiXCR anew, one entry per CDR3 protein. The table lists hundreds of thousands of distinct CDR3 sequences, under 25% of them singletons. Study results and caveats: CD4+ clones that contracted lay mainly in CM and EM; CD8+ ones lay in EMRA. Unconfirmed was the SARS-CoV-2 specificity of second-wave clones that peaked on day 37.

The clonotype comes from a man aged 18 to 30 who had mild COVID-19 (a few samples of this study predate the infection). Cell type and time point are not known. The material sequenced was PBMCs or a T cell subset sorted from them (not recorded which).

This chain's CDR3 is CSVGQSSGNTIYF. CDR3 DNA sequence: TGCAGCGTTGGGCAGTCCTCTGGAAACACCATATATTTT. The rearrangement joins TRBV29-1 to TRBJ1-3; D call uncertain. Germline lookup yields CDR1 SQVTM and CDR2 ANQGSEA. The ends were cut back, 4 bases at V and 0 bases at J, with 7 bases in the middle. This CDR3 comprises 13 residues.